Listed here is a single T cell receptor beta chain. Its antigen target is currently unknown. No much larger clone exists at a distance of one base, and base qualities are not known. Enrolling through a virtual design, the prospective study's participants ranged in age from roughly 18 to 95 years and lived across about two dozen United States geographic areas. To assign participants to cohorts, the prospective study relied on clinical history that participants themselves reported in a screening survey and a study questionnaire. ImmuneRACE Cohort 3 recovered participants were defined by two consecutive negative NP/OP PCR tests, healthcare professional clearance, or symptom resolution. Mobile phlebotomists in the prospective study collected whole blood, serum and a nasopharyngeal or oropharyngeal swab from every participant. Over an approximately 2-month period, participants in the prospective study had the option of providing additional blood draws and questionnaires. Before DNA extraction, blood samples from the prospective study were shipped at room temperature or frozen.

The data were obtained in a study of blood T cell repertoires in COVID-19 (TCRdb year 2020). About the full investigation: Samples from collaborators originated in the United States, Italy and Spain and spanned both the acute and convalescent phases of COVID-19. Subjects who had been exposed to COVID-19, were actively infected with it, or had recovered from it provided the deeply sampled blood TCRbeta repertoires that made up the dataset. The material from the prospective study consisted of cDNA or gDNA derived from T cells, B-cell-depleted T cells, or PBMCs. Where available, HLA class I and class II types were obtained from metadata supplied by the sample provider rather than from assay-based typing. Nearly every sample came with metadata listing a de-identified subject ID, COVID-19 status, age in years and sex. A freely available public database, intended as a resource for researchers studying the immune response to SARS-CoV-2, is where the repertoires were released. The samples were drawn from two sources: the first 160 participants of the ongoing ImmuneRACE study, and over 1,000 subjects contributed by 6 global collaborators.

V sheds 6 bases and J sheds 4 bases, leaving 7 bases between their ends. The CDR3 contains 12 residues, cysteine and phenylalanine counted. The read is trimmed to its CDR3 DNA, 36 bases read in frame from base 1. CDR1 and CDR2 are drawn from the germline V gene: MDHEN, SYDVKM. Results and caveats for the whole study, not just this receptor: The amount of clinical and demographic metadata varied by source and participant and was provided uncurated.

TCRbeta CDR3 regions were amplified from genomic DNA using the immunoSEQ Assay, a bias-controlled multiplex PCR. The original methods were these. Nucleated cell counts per sample were estimated from amplification of reference gene primers within the assay. Sequence reads were collapsed and filtered to measure the absolute abundance of every unique TCRbeta CDR3 rearrangement. For each sample, productive Simpson clonality was calculated by taking the square root of Simpson's diversity index across productive rearrangements. TCRdb stores this immuneACCESS table with in-frame sequences only. Part of the clones is absent; in the studies checked, under half of the shortfall reflects unresolved V genes, and no reason is known for the rest. V and J calls and clone size are as listed in that table; D and trimming were resolved from the DNA. Recorded for this sample are around 480,000 clones; roughly 90% of them occurred a single time. The ten largest clones take up around 0.64% of the sample.

Sequencing was performed on PBMCs or T cells enriched from blood (not recorded which). Recombination joined TRBV28 with TRBJ1-5; no confident D gene assignment can be made. This sequence originates from a woman aged 18-29 years who had recovered from COVID-19. CDR3 protein: CASRTSNQPQHF. The sequence in DNA is TGTGCCAGCAGAACAAGTAATCAGCCCCAGCATTTT.